This passage covers 29 T cell receptor beta chains from one sample sequenced in a study of blood T cell repertoires in COVID-19. Sequenced by immunoSEQ multiplex PCR; TCRdb stores in-frame clones only, minus some. The repertoire holds roughly 290,000 clones, approximately 91% seen once, with 1.5% to 2% in the top ten. Material for sequencing was PBMCs or T cells enriched from blood (not recorded which). The source is a woman in her thirties or forties who had recovered from COVID-19.

The rearrangement joins TRBV3-1 (or the pseudogene TRBV3-2) to TRBJ1-1, with D hard to call. The CDR3 covers 14 residues. In germline, CDR1 is LGHDT, CDR2 YNNKEL (reference sequence). The V end was cut by 4 bases, the J end by 1 base, with 10 bases between. CDR3 amino acids: CASSLSRGNTEAFF. DNA of the CDR3: TGTGCCAGCAGCCTTTCGCGTGGGAACACTGAAGCTTTCTTT.

The chain has TRBV25-1 and TRBJ1-1; 8 bases line up with TRBD1. The CDR3 consists of 12 residues. Germline V CDR1 and CDR2: MGHDK, SYGVNS. The V segment lost 1 base and the J segment 8 bases; nucleotides outside the gene matches: 0. The CDR3 spells CASSEWTGEAFF. In DNA, the CDR3 is TGTGCCAGCAGTGAATGGACAGGGGAAGCTTTCTTT.

The chain couples TRBV27 to TRBJ2-1, with 7 bases lining up with TRBD2. J was trimmed by 3 bases and V by 1 base; bases with no gene match: 6. The CDR3 has 16 residues. The germline CDR1 and CDR2 sequences are MNHEY and SMNVEV (reference sequence). CDR3 residues: CASSLLALANYNEQFF. CDR3 sequence (DNA): TGTGCCAGCAGTTTATTGGCACTAGCGAACTACAATGAGCAGTTCTTC.

This clone was recorded a few times. As DNA, the CDR3 is TGTGCCAGCAGTGAAGGGTGGGCCATGAACACTGAAGCTTTCTTT. It specifies CASSEGWAMNTEAFF. The chain uses TRBV6-1 and TRBJ1-1; D is unresolved. The CDR3 loop spans 15 amino acids. Trimming pared 1 base from V and 0 bases from J, leaving 9 bases between. The V gene's germline CDR1 is MNHNS and CDR2 SASEGT.

This chain uses TRBV7-9 with TRBJ2-2; TRBD1 is a possible D gene (6 bases). V lost 5 bases and J lost 3, with 10 bases in between. CDR1 is SEHNR and CDR2 is FQNEAQ in the germline V gene (reference sequence). The CDR3 has 14 amino acids. The CDR3 sequence: CASSPYRDTGELFF. CDR3 sequence (DNA): TGTGCCAGCAGCCCGTACAGGGACACCGGGGAGCTGTTTTTT. The variable domain in full, completed from reference TRBV7-9 and TRBJ2-2, reads DTGVSQNPRHKITKRGQNVTFRCDPISEHNRLYWYRQTLGQGPEFLTYFQNEAQLEKSRLLSDRFSAERPKGSFSTLEIQRTEQGDSAMYLCASSPYRDTGELFFGEGSRLTVL.

The gene calls are TRBV6-5 and TRBJ1-2; D might be TRBD1 (6 bases). Trimming cost V 8 bases and J 7 bases, with 17 bases left between them. The germline V gene has CDR1 MNHEY and CDR2 SVGAGI. The CDR3 loop spans 13 amino acids. The CDR3 sequence: CASANRVFAGYTF. The CDR3 DNA follows: TGTGCCAGCGCGAACAGGGTTTTCGCTGGCTACACCTTC.

This clone has a single count. This sequence joins TRBV5-1 and TRBJ2-2; 8 bases are a match to TRBD2. The CDR3 runs 15 residues. Germline CDR1 SGHRS, CDR2 YFSETQ. Unmatched junction bases numbered 8, after V lost 4 bases and J lost 6 bases. DNA of the CDR3: TGCGCCAGCAGCCCCCGGCCGGGGGGGGCCGGGGAGCTGTTTTTT. As protein: CASSPRPGGAGELFF.

This chain uses TRBV10-1 with TRBJ2-2; 7 bases align to TRBD2. Germline CDR1 and CDR2: WNHNN and SYGVQD (reference sequence). V trimming: 6 bases; J trimming: 0 bases; junction bases outside the gene matches: 7. This CDR3 contains 16 residues. The CDR3 nucleotides are TGCGCCAGCAGCAATGGGAGGGGCTCGAACACCGGGGAGCTGTTTTTT. It codes for CASSNGRGSNTGELFF.

The chain recombines TRBV7-9 with TRBJ2-7; 12 nucleotides line up with TRBD2. Germline-derived CDR1 and CDR2 are SEHNR and FQNEAQ (reference sequence). J was trimmed by 4 bases and V by 2 bases; bases with no gene match: 6. The CDR3 contains 16 residues. The CDR3 region is CASSLYRLAGEYEQYF. The CDR3, as DNA: TGTGCCAGCAGCTTATATCGACTAGCGGGGGAGTACGAGCAGTACTTC.

V and J are TRBV24-1 and TRBJ2-4; 7 bases fit TRBD2. This CDR3 has 14 residues. With 4 bases clipped from V and 2 bases from J, the junction kept 1 base outside the gene matches. Germline lookup yields CDR1 KGHDR and CDR2 SFDVKD. The CDR3 region has the DNA TGTGCCACCAGTGAGGGGGGGTCCAAAAACATTCAGTACTTC. Translation gives CATSEGGSKNIQYF.

The genes are TRBV4-3 and TRBJ2-7; D may be TRBD1 (6 bases). The CDR3 has 14 amino acids. Germline assignment: CDR1 LGHNA and CDR2 YSLEER. With 5 bases removed from V and 2 bases from J, the gap between germline ends came to 13 bases. The CDR3 DNA reads as TGCGCCAGCAGCGTTTCGGACAGTGCCTACGAGCAGTACTTC. Encoded protein: CASSVSDSAYEQYF.

DNA of the CDR3: TGTGCCAGCAGCGTAACTAGCGCAAACAATGAGCAGTTCTTC. Residues: CASSVTSANNEQFF. The chain joins TRBV9 to TRBJ2-1; TRBD2 agrees at 7 bases. V trimming: 1 base; J trimming: 5 bases; junction bases outside the gene matches: 3. The CDR3 length is 14 residues. In germline, CDR1 is SGDLS, CDR2 YYNGEE.

This chain links TRBV18 with TRBJ2-5; TRBD1 is a possible D gene (6 bases). This CDR3 has 16 amino acids. Germline CDR1 KGHSH, CDR2 LQKENI. V lost 3 bases, J lost 0 bases, and 14 bases lay in between. CDR3 loop: CASSPLTGPYQETQYF. The DNA of the CDR3 is TGTGCCAGCTCACCCCTGACAGGACCGTACCAAGAGACCCAGTACTTC.

The chain employs TRBV3-1 (or the pseudogene TRBV3-2) and TRBJ1-1; the match to TRBD1 covers 7 bases. The CDR3 extends over 14 amino acids. J lost 2 bases, V lost 2 bases, and 2 bases had no gene match. Germline V gene lookup returns CDR1 LGHDT and CDR2 YNNKEL (reference sequence). In DNA, the CDR3 is TGTGCCAGCAGCCAAAGGGACAGAAACACTGAAGCTTTCTTT. Protein sequence: CASSQRDRNTEAFF.

In nucleotides, the CDR3 is TGTGCTAGTGGTTCGACACTGAACACTGAAGCTTTCTTT. Translation: CASGSTLNTEAFF. J is TRBJ1-1 and V is TRBV12-5; D call uncertain. V gave up 4 bases and J gave up 0 bases, with 6 bases separating them. This CDR3 has 13 amino acids. Germline assignment: CDR1 LGHNT and CDR2 FRNRAP.

V usage is TRBV7-3 and J usage is TRBJ1-6; 9 bases line up with TRBD1. The CDR3 runs 14 residues. CDR1 and CDR2 from the germline V gene are SGHTA and FQGTGA. V was clipped by 5 bases and J by 6 bases; unmatched bases: 2. The CDR3 here is CASSVGQGNSPLHF. In DNA, the CDR3 is TGTGCCAGCAGCGTGGGACAGGGTAATTCACCCCTCCACTTT.

The CDR3 nucleotides are TGTGCCAGCAGCTTGAGTATGGCGGATGCCTACGAGCAGTACTTC. It yields the protein CASSLSMADAYEQYF. The gene calls are TRBV5-4 and TRBJ2-7; no reliable D call. V lost 1 base, J lost 2 bases, and 13 bases lay in between. Per germline, CDR1 SGHNT and CDR2 YYREEE (reference sequence). CDR3 size: 15 residues.

The CDR3 is CASSQDLVAYPTYEQYF. DNA for the CDR3: TGTGCCAGCAGCCAAGATCTAGTGGCTTACCCCACCTACGAGCAGTACTTC. This chain links TRBV4-2 with TRBJ2-7; D gene unclear. The V and J ends lost 0 bases and 2 bases respectively, with 17 bases between them. CDR3 length: 17 residues. The germline V gene encodes CDR1 LGHNA and CDR2 YNFKEQ.

The chain has TRBV4-1 and TRBJ1-1; 10 bases are a match to TRBD1. CDR3 length: 19 amino acids. CDR1 and CDR2 (germline): MGHRA, YSYEKL. J gave up 2 bases and V 0 bases, and 12 bases lay outside the gene matches. The CDR3 sequence is CASSQDLGTGVPSNTEAFF. The CDR3 DNA is TGCGCCAGCAGCCAAGATCTGGGGACAGGGGTCCCCAGCAACACTGAAGCTTTCTTT.

This chain links TRBV5-1 with TRBJ1-1; the D is unclear. The CDR3 sequence is 15 residues long. CDR1 and CDR2 (germline): SGHRS, YFSETQ. The V end lost 0 bases, the J end lost 0 bases, and 9 bases lay between the germline ends. The CDR3 reads CASSLDIGVNTEAFF. The DNA for the CDR3 is TGCGCCAGCAGCTTGGATATCGGGGTGAACACTGAAGCTTTCTTT.

The rearrangement joins TRBV6-5 to TRBJ1-1; 8 positions match TRBD1. The CDR3 length is 15 residues. CDR1 MNHEY and CDR2 SVGAGI come from the germline V gene. The trim removed 6 bases at V and 1 base at J, leaving 7 bases unmatched. The CDR3 spells CASRPTGGTNTEAFF. The CDR3 DNA is TGTGCCAGCAGACCCACAGGGGGGACGAACACTGAAGCTTTCTTT.

V gene TRBV24-1 combines with J gene TRBJ1-1; 8 positions match TRBD1. CDR1 is KGHDR and CDR2 is SFDVKD in the germline V gene. The CDR3 loop spans 17 amino acids. Losses at the gene ends were 1 base for V and 6 bases for J; bases not matched to a gene: 12. The CDR3 here is CATSDFKVTGGLSEAFF. For the CDR3, the DNA is TGTGCCACCAGTGATTTCAAGGTTACAGGGGGACTATCTGAAGCTTTCTTT.

As regards this clone: One end of the junction does not line up with germline, which may come from a read error. The chain employs TRBV30 and TRBJ2-7; a possible D gene is TRBD1 (6 bases). The CDR3 loop spans 14 amino acids. Germline V gene sequence: CDR1 GTSNPN, CDR2 SVGIG (reference sequence). CDR3 loop: CAGRGLQGIHEQYF. Written as DNA, the CDR3 is TGTGCCGGGAGAGGTTTACAGGGAATCCACGAGCAGTACTTC.

This chain links TRBV24-1 with TRBJ2-1; TRBD2 matches 9 bases. The germline CDR1 and CDR2 sequences are KGHDR and SFDVKD. After removal of 6 bases from V and 5 bases from J, the junction contained 7 bases not matched to a gene. The CDR3 length is 15 residues. The CDR3 DNA is TGTGCCACCAGTCAGGCTAGCGGGATTAACAATGAGCAGTTCTTC. It codes for CATSQASGINNEQFF.

This clone appeared a single time. V is TRBV2 and J is TRBJ2-1; D may be TRBD2 (6 bases). CDR3 length equals 15 residues. Germline lookup yields CDR1 SNHLY and CDR2 FYNNEI. The V end was cut by 0 bases, the J end by 6 bases, with 12 bases between. DNA of the CDR3: TGTGCCAGCAGTGAAGCGCAACGGGAGATCAATGAGCAGTTCTTC. It specifies CASSEAQREINEQFF. Full variable domain (outside the CDR3, taken from reference TRBV2 and TRBJ2-1): EPEVTQTPSHQVTQMGQEVILRCVPISNHLYFYWYRQILGQKVEFLVSFYNNEISEKSEIFDDQFSVERPDGSNFTLKIRSTKLEDSAMYFCASSEAQREINEQFFGPGTRLTVL.

V is TRBV3-1 (or the pseudogene TRBV3-2) and J is TRBJ2-7; 10 bases line up with TRBD1. There are 15 residues in the CDR3. Germline CDR1 LGHDT, CDR2 YNNKEL (reference sequence). The V gene end was trimmed by 3 bases and the J gene end by 3 bases; junction bases not matched to a gene: 5. CDR3 loop: CASSQGGTGVYEQYF. The CDR3 DNA is TGTGCCAGCAGCCAGGGCGGGACAGGGGTCTACGAGCAGTACTTC.

This chain links TRBV15 with TRBJ2-3; 10 bases match TRBD1. The V and J ends lost 2 bases and 4 bases, in that order; junction bases with no gene match: 6. The CDR3 spans 16 residues. Germline V gives CDR1 LNHNV, CDR2 YYDKDF (reference sequence). Written as DNA, the CDR3 is TGTGCCACCAGCAGACGAACCGGGACAGGGGCAGATACGCAGTATTTT. This gives the protein CATSRRTGTGADTQYF. The entire variable domain, with the rest obtained from reference TRBV15 and TRBJ2-3, is as follows: DAMVIQNPRYQVTQFGKPVTLSCSQTLNHNVMYWYQQKSSQAPKLLFHYYDKDFNNEADTPDNFQSRRPNTSFCFLDIRSPGLGDTAMYLCATSRRTGTGADTQYFGPGTRLTVL.

The gene calls are TRBV5-6 and TRBJ1-6; D is possibly TRBD1 (6 bases). The CDR3 length is 17 residues. Trimming pared 3 bases from V and 7 bases from J, leaving 20 bases between. Germline CDR1 reads SGHDT; CDR2 reads YYEEEE. The chain's CDR3 is CASSSNGGAAGNSPLHF. As DNA, the CDR3 is TGTGCCAGCAGCTCCAACGGGGGGGCAGCAGGAAATTCACCCCTCCACTTT.

V is TRBV3-1 (or the pseudogene TRBV3-2) and J is TRBJ1-5; D ambiguous. The germline V gene encodes CDR1 LGHDT and CDR2 YNNKEL (reference sequence). The CDR3 spans 12 residues. V lost 1 base and J lost 6, with 4 bases in between. DNA of the CDR3: TGTGCCAGCAGCCAAGGGGCTCAGCCCCAGCATTTT. It is translated as CASSQGAQPQHF.